Included here is one T cell receptor (beta chain) sequence, with context. Its antigen is still unknown. TCRdb fed the 5' RACE reads into MiXCR, producing one record per CDR3 protein. The sample includes 250,000 to 350,000 distinct CDR3 sequences, 8.5% to 9.5% of them seen just once. The CDR3 loop spans 15 amino acids. Per germline, CDR1 SGDLS and CDR2 YYNGEE. J gave up 2 bases and V 0 bases, and 3 bases lay outside the gene matches. This record comes from a study of identical twins. Study-wide results and limits: Insertions were fewer in abundant cord blood beta clonotypes, whereas memory repertoires showed none of this pattern. Because invariant MAIT and iNKT cells could be present, zero-insertion analyses could be partly confounded.

These data were also filed under a second study, of yellow fever vaccine responses in identical twins.

The chain recombines TRBV9 with TRBJ2-7; 9 positions match TRBD1. This TCR was sampled from a woman aged 18-29 years in good health. The material sequenced was CD8+ T cells sorted from blood. The CDR3 DNA sequence: TGTGCCAGCAGCGTAGGAGGACAGGGGACCTACGAGCAGTACTTC. Translating it yields CASSVGGQGTYEQYF. The entire variable domain, with the rest obtained from reference TRBV9 and TRBJ2-7, is as follows: DSGVTQTPKHLITATGQRVTLRCSPRSGDLSVYWYQQSLDQGLQFLIQYYNGEERAKGNILERFSAQQFPDLHSELNLSSLELGDSALYFCASSVGGQGTYEQYFGPGTRLTVT.